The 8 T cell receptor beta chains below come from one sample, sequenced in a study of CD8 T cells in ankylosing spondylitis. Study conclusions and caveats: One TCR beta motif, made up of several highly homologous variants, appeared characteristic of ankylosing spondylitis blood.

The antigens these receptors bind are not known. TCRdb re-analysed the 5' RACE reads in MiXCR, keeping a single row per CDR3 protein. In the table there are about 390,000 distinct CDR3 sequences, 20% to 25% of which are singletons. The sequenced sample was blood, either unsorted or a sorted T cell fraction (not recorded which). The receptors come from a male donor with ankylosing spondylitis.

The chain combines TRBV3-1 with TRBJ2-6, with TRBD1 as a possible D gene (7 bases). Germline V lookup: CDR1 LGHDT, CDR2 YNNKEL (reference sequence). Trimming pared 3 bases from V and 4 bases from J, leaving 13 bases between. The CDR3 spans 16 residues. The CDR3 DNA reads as TGTGCCAGCAGCCACCGGAGGGGGCCAGGGGCCAACGTCCTGACTTTC. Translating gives CASSHRRGPGANVLTF.

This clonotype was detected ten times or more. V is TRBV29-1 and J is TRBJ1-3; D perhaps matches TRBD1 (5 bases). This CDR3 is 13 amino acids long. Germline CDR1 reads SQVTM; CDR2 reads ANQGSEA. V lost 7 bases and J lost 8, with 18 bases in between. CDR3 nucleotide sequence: TGCAGCGGATCAAGGGGCAGCGGAGACACCATATATTTT. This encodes CSGSRGSGDTIYF.

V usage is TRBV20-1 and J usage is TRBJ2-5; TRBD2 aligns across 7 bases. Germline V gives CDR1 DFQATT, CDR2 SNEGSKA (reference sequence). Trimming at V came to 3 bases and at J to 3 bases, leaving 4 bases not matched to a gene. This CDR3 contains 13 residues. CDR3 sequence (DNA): TGCAGTGCTAGGTCGGCGGGAGAAGAGACCCAGTACTTC. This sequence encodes CSARSAGEETQYF.

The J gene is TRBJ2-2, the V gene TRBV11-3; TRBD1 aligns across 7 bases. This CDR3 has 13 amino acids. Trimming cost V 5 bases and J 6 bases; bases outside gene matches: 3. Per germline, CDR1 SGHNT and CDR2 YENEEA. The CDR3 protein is CASSRQGSGELFF. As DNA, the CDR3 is TGTGCCAGCAGCCGACAGGGATCCGGGGAGCTGTTTTTT.

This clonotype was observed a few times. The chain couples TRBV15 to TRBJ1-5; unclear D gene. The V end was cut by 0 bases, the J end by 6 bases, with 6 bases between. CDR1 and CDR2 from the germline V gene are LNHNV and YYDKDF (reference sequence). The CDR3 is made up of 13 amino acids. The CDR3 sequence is CATSRDLGQPQHF. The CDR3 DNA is TGTGCCACCAGCAGAGATCTCGGTCAGCCCCAGCATTTT.

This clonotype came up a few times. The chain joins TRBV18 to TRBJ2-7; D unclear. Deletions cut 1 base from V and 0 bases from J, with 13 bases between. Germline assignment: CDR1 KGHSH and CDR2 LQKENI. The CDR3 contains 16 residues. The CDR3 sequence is CASSPLSSWGSYEQYF. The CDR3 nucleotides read TGTGCCAGCTCACCACTATCCAGCTGGGGCTCCTACGAGCAGTACTTC.

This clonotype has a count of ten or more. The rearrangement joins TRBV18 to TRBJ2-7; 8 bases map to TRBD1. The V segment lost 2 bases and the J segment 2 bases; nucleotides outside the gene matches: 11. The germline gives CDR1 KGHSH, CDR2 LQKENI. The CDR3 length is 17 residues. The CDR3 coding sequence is TGTGCCAGCTCACCATCGGAGTACAGGGGGATCGCCTACGAGCAGTACTTC. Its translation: CASSPSEYRGIAYEQYF.

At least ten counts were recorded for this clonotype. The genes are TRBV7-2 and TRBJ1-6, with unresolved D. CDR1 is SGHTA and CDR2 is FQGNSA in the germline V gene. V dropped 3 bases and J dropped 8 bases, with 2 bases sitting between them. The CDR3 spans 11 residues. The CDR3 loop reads CASSFHSPLHF. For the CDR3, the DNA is TGTGCCAGCAGCTTTCATTCACCCCTCCACTTT.